This T cell receptor (beta chain) was sequenced during a study of Graves' ophthalmopathy and Graves' hyperthyroidism. This clonotype appeared many times. Amplified TCR beta CDR3 regions were obtained using RNA transcripts as template. RT-PCR with HTBI primers came first, then second-round multiplex PCR. Via MiXCR, TCRdb re-called the multiplex PCR reads, giving one row per CDR3 protein. This table holds approximately 210,000 distinct CDR3 sequences, roughly 21% found once. The sequenced material came from peripheral blood. The TCR was taken from a woman aged 50 to 60 with Graves' ophthalmopathy.

CDR3 region: CASSSREGATGDGYTF. In nucleotides, the CDR3 is TGCGCCAGCAGCTCTAGGGAGGGGGCGACTGGGGATGGCTACACCTTC. The V and J genes are TRBV5-1 and TRBJ1-2; 7 bases fit TRBD1. From germline, CDR1 is SGHRS and CDR2 YFSETQ. Trimming cost V 3 bases and J 6 bases; bases outside gene matches: 14. The CDR3 is made up of 16 amino acids. The whole variable domain, filled in from reference TRBV5-1 and TRBJ1-2, reads KAGVTQTPRYLIKTRGQQVTLSCSPISGHRSVSWYQQTPGQGLQFLFEYFSETQRNKGNFPGRFSGRQFSNSRSEMNVSTLELGDSALYLCASSSREGATGDGYTFGSGTRLTVV.